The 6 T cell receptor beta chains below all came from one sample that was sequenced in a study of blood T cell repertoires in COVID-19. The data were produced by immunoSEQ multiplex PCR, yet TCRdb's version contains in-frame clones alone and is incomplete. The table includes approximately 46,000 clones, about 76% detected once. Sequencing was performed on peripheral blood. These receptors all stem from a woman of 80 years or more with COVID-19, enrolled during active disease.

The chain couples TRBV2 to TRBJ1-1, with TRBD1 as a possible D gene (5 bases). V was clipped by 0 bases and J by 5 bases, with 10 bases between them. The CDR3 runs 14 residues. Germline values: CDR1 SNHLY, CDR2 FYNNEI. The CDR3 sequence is CASSEAWGGTEAFF. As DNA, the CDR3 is TGTGCCAGCAGTGAAGCTTGGGGCGGAACTGAAGCTTTCTTT. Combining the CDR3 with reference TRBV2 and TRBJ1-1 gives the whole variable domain EPEVTQTPSHQVTQMGQEVILRCVPISNHLYFYWYRQILGQKVEFLVSFYNNEISEKSEIFDDQFSVERPDGSNFTLKIRSTKLEDSAMYFCASSEAWGGTEAFFGQGTRLTVV.

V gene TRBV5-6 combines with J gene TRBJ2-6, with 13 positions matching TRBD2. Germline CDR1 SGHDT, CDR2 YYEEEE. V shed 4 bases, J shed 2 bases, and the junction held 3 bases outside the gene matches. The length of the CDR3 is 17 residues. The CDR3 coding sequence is TGTGCCAGCAGCCACGGACTAGCGGGAGCTGGGGCCAACGTCCTGACTTTC. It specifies CASSHGLAGAGANVLTF.

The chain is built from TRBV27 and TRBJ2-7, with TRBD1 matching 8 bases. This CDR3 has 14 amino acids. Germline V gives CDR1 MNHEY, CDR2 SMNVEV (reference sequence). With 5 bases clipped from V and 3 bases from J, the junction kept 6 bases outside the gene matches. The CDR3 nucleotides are TGTGCCAGCAGTCCCTCCACAGGGGGCTACGAGCAGTACTTC. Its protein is CASSPSTGGYEQYF.

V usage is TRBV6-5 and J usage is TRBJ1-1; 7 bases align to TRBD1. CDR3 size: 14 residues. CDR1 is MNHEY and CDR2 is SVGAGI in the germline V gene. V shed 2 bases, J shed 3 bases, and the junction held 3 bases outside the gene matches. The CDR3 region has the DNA TGTGCCAGCAGTTACGGGCAGGGGGACACTGAAGCTTTCTTT. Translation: CASSYGQGDTEAFF.

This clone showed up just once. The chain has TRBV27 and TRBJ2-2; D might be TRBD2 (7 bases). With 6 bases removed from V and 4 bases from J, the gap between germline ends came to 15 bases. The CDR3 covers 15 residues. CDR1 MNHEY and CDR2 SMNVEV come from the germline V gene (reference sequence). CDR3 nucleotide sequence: TGTGCCAGCAGGGGGGGGTGGGGGCGCACCGGGGAGCTGTTTTTT. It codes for CASRGGWGRTGELFF.

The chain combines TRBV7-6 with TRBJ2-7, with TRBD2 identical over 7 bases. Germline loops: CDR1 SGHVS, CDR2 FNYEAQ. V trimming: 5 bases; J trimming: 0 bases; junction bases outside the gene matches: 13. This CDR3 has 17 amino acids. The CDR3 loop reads CASSLGSLGLYSYEQYF. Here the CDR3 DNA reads TGTGCCAGCAGCCTAGGAAGTCTGGGACTATACTCCTACGAGCAGTACTTC. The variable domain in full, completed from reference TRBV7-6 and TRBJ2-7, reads GAGVSQSPRYKVTKRGQDVALRCDPISGHVSLYWYRQALGQGPEFLTYFNYEAQQDKSGLPNDRFSAERPEGSISTLTIQRTEQRDSAMYRCASSLGSLGLYSYEQYFGPGTRLTVT.